The T cell receptor beta chain under discussion was sequenced for a study of blood T cell repertoires in COVID-19. About the research overall: PBMCs, B-cell-depleted T cells, or T cells provided the cDNA or gDNA that made up the material.

Data came from immunoSEQ multiplex PCR; TCRdb stores just in-frame clones and leaves some out. The data hold under 80,000 clones, with about 86% observed a single time. V was clipped by 4 bases and J by 5 bases; unmatched bases: 10. The CDR3 covers 15 residues. Germline V gives CDR1 SGHRS, CDR2 YFSETQ. The source of this sequence is a human donor in a cohort sampled during active COVID-19. This chain links TRBV5-1 with TRBJ2-5; 8 bases map to TRBD1. Sequencing was performed on peripheral blood. CDR3 sequence reads: CASSHLTGASETQYF. The CDR3 DNA follows: TGCGCCAGCAGCCACTTGACAGGGGCTTCGGAGACCCAGTACTTC.